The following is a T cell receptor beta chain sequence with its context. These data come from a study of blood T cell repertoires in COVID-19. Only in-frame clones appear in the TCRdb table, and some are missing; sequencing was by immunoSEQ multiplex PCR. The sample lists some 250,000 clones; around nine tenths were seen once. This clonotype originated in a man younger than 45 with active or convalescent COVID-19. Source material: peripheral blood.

CDR3 amino acids: CATSLAGSDTQYF. The CDR3 region has the DNA TGTGCCACCAGTCTAGCGGGCTCAGATACGCAGTATTTT. This sequence joins TRBV24-1 and TRBJ2-3; TRBD2 agrees at 8 bases. The germline CDR1 and CDR2 sequences are KGHDR and SFDVKD. Germline trimming cut 6 bases from V and 4 bases from J; bases unmatched to any gene: 2. The CDR3 covers 13 residues.